This TCR beta chain was identified in a study of T cell changes during pregnancy in multiple sclerosis. The germline CDR1 and CDR2 sequences are MGHRA and YSYEKL. The CDR3 length is 16 residues. J gave up 7 bases and V 1 base, and 6 bases lay outside the gene matches. Generated by immunoSEQ multiplex PCR, the TCRdb table keeps only in-frame clones and is missing some. The data contain about 39,000 clones, 70% to 90% of them singletons. V is TRBV4-1 and J is TRBJ2-2, with 10 bases matching TRBD1. This TCR derives from a female donor with multiple sclerosis, enrolled in a pregnancy study. Source: CD8+ T cells from peripheral blood mononuclear cells, taken in the first trimester of pregnancy. CDR3 sequence reads: CASSQAGQGYGGELFF. CDR3 nucleotides: TGCGCCAGCAGCCAAGCGGGACAGGGGTACGGCGGGGAGCTGTTTTTT.